This TCR beta chain was documented in a study of blood T cells in healthy people across ages. Primers used in a second PCR of about 7 to 12 cycles were a sample-barcoded 5' primer and a J-beta primer mix. TCRdb re-called the 5' RACE reads through MiXCR, storing one row per CDR3 protein. The sample has approximately 810,000 distinct CDR3 sequences, 29% seen once. The sample holds many counts of this clonotype. Antigen unknown. V shed 0 bases and J shed 8 bases, with 13 bases lying between them. CDR3 length: 14 amino acids. Germline CDR1 and CDR2: SGHVS and FNYEAQ. Isolation recovered at least 6 million PBMCs from every sample. Regarding the study as a whole: The unknown donor CMV status may have confounded expanded clonotype changes. Both higher diversity and more naive CD4+ cells marked long-lived donors when set against aged donors.

The sample comprised blood. This TCR came from a woman at least 80 years old in good health. The J gene is TRBJ1-2, the V gene TRBV7-6; tentatively, D is TRBD1 (5 bases). The CDR3 protein is CASSLASQGYGYTF. The CDR3, as DNA: TGTGCCAGCAGCTTAGCGAGCCAGGGATACGGCTACACCTTC. Full variable domain (missing parts from reference TRBV7-6 and TRBJ1-2): GAGVSQSPRYKVTKRGQDVALRCDPISGHVSLYWYRQALGQGPEFLTYFNYEAQQDKSGLPNDRFSAERPEGSISTLTIQRTEQRDSAMYRCASSLASQGYGYTFGSGTRLTVV.